This is a list of T cell receptor beta chains from one sample in a study of radiotherapy plus CTLA-4 blockade in lung cancer. The repertoire was sequenced with immunoSEQ multiplex PCR; TCRdb's copy has only in-frame clones and lacks some. The sample yields 110,000 or so clones, approximately 84% seen once. Source: peripheral blood, taken from a patient treated with radiotherapy plus ipilimumab. The receptor source for this set is a human donor with non-small cell lung cancer who had a partial response to radiotherapy plus ipilimumab. Each CDR3 is given with its conserved first and last residue. D genes are given only for firm matches. Clone size is shown for a subset of rows, as once, few, many or a class of expanded clone.

clone size	D gene	V gene	J gene	CDR3 DNA	CDR3 protein
-	TRBD1	TRBV7-2	TRBJ1-2	TGTGCCAGCAGCCCCGACAGGGCGGTAGGCTATGGCTACACCTTC	CASSPDRAVGYGYTF
-	-	TRBV30	TRBJ2-2	TGTGCCTGGAAACATGAGAACACCGGGGAGCTGTTTTTT	CAWKHENTGELFF
-	-	TRBV27	TRBJ2-2	TGTGCCAGCAGTTTAGCAGGGGTCCCGAACACCGGGGAGCTGTTTTTT	CASSLAGVPNTGELFF
-	-	TRBV7-2	TRBJ2-3	TGTGCCAGCGGGAGGCGCACAGATACGCAGTATTTT	CASGRRTDTQYF
-	TRBD2	TRBV29-1	TRBJ2-1	TGCAGCGTTGAACGGCCCCGGGGGGGGGAGCAGTTCTTC	CSVERPRGGEQFF
-	-	TRBV9	TRBJ1-6	TGTGCCAGCAGCGTAGACCTAAATTCACCCCTCCACTTT	CASSVDLNSPLHF
-	TRBD2	TRBV28	TRBJ2-1	TGTGCCAGCAGTCCGGGACTAGCGGGAGTTGAGCAGTTCTTC	CASSPGLAGVEQFF
-	-	TRBV7-9	TRBJ1-4	TGTGCCAGCAGTCCACAGCGGGGGAGGTCAAATGAAAAACTGTTTTTT	CASSPQRGRSNEKLFF
-	-	TRBV2	TRBJ2-1	TGTGCCAGCAGTCCAGACTACAATGAGCAGTTCTTC	CASSPDYNEQFF
-	TRBD1	TRBV7-2	TRBJ1-5	TGTGCCAGCAGCTTGTGGACAGGGGGCAATCAGCCCCAGCATTTT	CASSLWTGGNQPQHF
-	TRBD2	TRBV7-2	TRBJ2-1	TGTGCCTCTCGGACTAGCGGGGGCAACAATGAGCAGTTCTTC	CASRTSGGNNEQFF
-	TRBD1	TRBV18	TRBJ1-2	TGTGCCAGCTCACCATACGGACAGGGTCAACCCTATGGCTACACCTTC	CASSPYGQGQPYGYTF
once	TRBD1	TRBV6-1	TRBJ1-5	TGTGCCAGCAGTGGTACAGGGGGCAAACAGCCCCAGCATTTT	CASSGTGGKQPQHF
-	TRBD1	TRBV7-7	TRBJ2-5	TGTGCTAGCAGTCAACAGGGGGCAACCCAAGAGACCCAGTACTTC	CASSQQGATQETQYF
-	TRBD1	TRBV7-9	TRBJ1-4	TGCGCCAGCAGGACAGGGGAAGCAACTAATGAAAAACTGTTTTTT	CASRTGEATNEKLFF
-	TRBD1	TRBV7-9	TRBJ2-5	TGTGCCAGCAGCGCCTTAGGGACAGTTCAAGAGACCCAGTACTTC	CASSALGTVQETQYF
-	TRBD1	TRBV29-1	TRBJ1-2	TGCAGCGTTGAGGGGGCGACAGGGGGCGGCCCCTATGGCTACACCTTC	CSVEGATGGGPYGYTF
-	-	TRBV2	TRBJ1-1	TGTGCCAGCAGGCTTACAGGTAACACTGAAGCTTTCTTT	CASRLTGNTEAFF
-	-	TRBV7-9	TRBJ2-1	TGTGCCAGCAGCTTAGGGTTGTGGGCCGACGGCTACAATGAGCAGTTCTTC	CASSLGLWADGYNEQFF
-	-	TRBV13	TRBJ1-5	TGTGCCAGCAGCTTAGGCCAGTTCAATCAGCCCCAGCATTTT	CASSLGQFNQPQHF
-	-	TRBV19	TRBJ2-2	TGTGCCAGTAAAGGGGCCCCCGGGGAGCTGTTTTTT	CASKGAPGELFF
-	TRBD1	TRBV5-1	TRBJ1-1	TGCGCCAGCAGCTTGGACAGGGGGGACACTGAAGCTTTCTTT	CASSLDRGDTEAFF
-	-	TRBV4-1	TRBJ2-1	TGCGCCAGCAGCCGTCAACGATATACGGGGGGCCCTTCGAATTACAATGAGCAGTTCTTC	CASSRQRYTGGPSNYNEQFF
few	-	TRBV4-3	TRBJ1-4	TGCGCCAGCAGCCAAGTTCCAGGGCCAAATGAAAAACTGTTTTTT	CASSQVPGPNEKLFF
-	-	TRBV27	TRBJ1-2	TGTGCCAGCAGTCCTACTACAGGGTCCTATGGCTACACCTTC	CASSPTTGSYGYTF
-	TRBD2	TRBV7-7	TRBJ2-1	TGTGCTAGCAGCCCCTCAATCCCTTCGACTAGCGGGATCAACAATGAGCAGTTCTTC	CASSPSIPSTSGINNEQFF
once	-	TRBV7-6	TRBJ1-5	TGTGCCAGCAGCTTAGGGCAGGGTTTTAATCAGCCCCAGCATTTT	CASSLGQGFNQPQHF
-	-	TRBV5-6	TRBJ1-4	TGTGCCAGCAGGGCAAGGGGAGGAGAAAAACTGTTTTTT	CASRARGGEKLFF
-	-	TRBV30	TRBJ2-1	TGTGCCTGGAGTCCCTTTCCCACAGGGGAGCAGTTCTTC	CAWSPFPTGEQFF
-	-	TRBV27	TRBJ2-1	TGTGCCAGCAGTGTTAGCGGTTCCCCTTACAATGAGCAGTTCTTC	CASSVSGSPYNEQFF
-	TRBD2	TRBV28	TRBJ2-2	TGTGCCAGCAGGAAGGGACTAGCGGGAGGGCCGGTGTTTTTT	CASRKGLAGGPVFF
-	-	TRBV9	TRBJ1-1	TGTGCCAGCAGCGTAGACAGGGTGATGAACACTGAAGCTTTCTTT	CASSVDRVMNTEAFF
once	-	TRBV5-4	TRBJ1-2	TGTGCCAGTAGCTTGTCTGACACCTCCTATGGCTACACCTTC	CASSLSDTSYGYTF
-	-	TRBV19	TRBJ1-5	TGTGCCAGTACCATGATCGGCGGGGCCTCTAATCAGCCCCAGCATTTT	CASTMIGGASNQPQHF
-	TRBD1	TRBV19	TRBJ1-6	TGTGCCAGTAAAACCAGGGCAGGGGGTAGGAATTCACCCCTCCACTTT	CASKTRAGGRNSPLHF
-	TRBD2	TRBV4-3	TRBJ2-1	TGCGCCAGCAGTCCTGGTGCGGGAGATTCCTACAATGAGCAGTTCTTC	CASSPGAGDSYNEQFF
-	TRBD1	TRBV19	TRBJ2-4	TGTGCCAGTAGCAGATCGACAGGGGTCGGCATTCAGTACTTC	CASSRSTGVGIQYF
-	-	TRBV6-5	TRBJ1-1	TGTGCCAGCAGTGTAGTGAGAGGTGAAGCTTTCTTT	CASSVVRGEAFF
-	-	TRBV15	TRBJ1-3	TGTGCCACCAGCAGAGATCGGGGGGCTGGAAACACCATATATTTT	CATSRDRGAGNTIYF
-	-	TRBV5-4	TRBJ2-7	TGTGCCAGCAGCTTAGGAGAGGGAGGCGAGCAGTACTTC	CASSLGEGGEQYF